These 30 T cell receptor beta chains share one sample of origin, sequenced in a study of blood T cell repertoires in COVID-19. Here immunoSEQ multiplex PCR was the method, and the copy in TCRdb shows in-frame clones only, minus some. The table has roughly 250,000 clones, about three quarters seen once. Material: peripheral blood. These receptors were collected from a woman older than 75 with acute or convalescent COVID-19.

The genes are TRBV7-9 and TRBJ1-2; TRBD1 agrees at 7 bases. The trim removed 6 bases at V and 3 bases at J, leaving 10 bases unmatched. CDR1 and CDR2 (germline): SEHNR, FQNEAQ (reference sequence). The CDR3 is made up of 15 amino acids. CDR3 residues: CASSSTGQVDYGYTF. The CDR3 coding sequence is TGTGCCAGCAGTTCGACAGGGCAAGTTGACTATGGCTACACCTTC.

The CDR3 DNA reads TGTGCCAGCAGTGGGGAGGGGGGGCCCCAGCATGAGCAGTTCTTC. Residues: CASSGEGGPQHEQFF. The chain is built from TRBV6-4 and TRBJ2-1, with a tentative D call TRBD2 (7 bases). Deletions cut 4 bases from V and 8 bases from J, with 18 bases between. The CDR3 runs 15 residues. Per the germline V gene, CDR1 is MRHNA and CDR2 is SNTAGT.

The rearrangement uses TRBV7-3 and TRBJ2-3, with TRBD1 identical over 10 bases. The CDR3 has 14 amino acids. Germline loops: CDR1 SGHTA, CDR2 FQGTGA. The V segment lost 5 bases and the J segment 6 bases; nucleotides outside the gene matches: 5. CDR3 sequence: CASSPTGGRDTQYF. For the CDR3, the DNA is TGTGCCAGCAGCCCGACAGGGGGCAGGGATACGCAGTATTTT.

DNA of the CDR3: TGTGCCTGGAGTGTACGTCTATGGGCAGGGGGCCGGCGTACCGGGGAGCTGTTTTTT. It translates to CAWSVRLWAGGRRTGELFF. The chain carries TRBV30 and TRBJ2-2; 8 nucleotides match TRBD1. CDR1 GTSNPN and CDR2 SVGIG come from the germline V gene (reference sequence). Losses at the gene ends were 0 bases for V and 5 bases for J; bases not matched to a gene: 17. The CDR3 consists of 19 residues.

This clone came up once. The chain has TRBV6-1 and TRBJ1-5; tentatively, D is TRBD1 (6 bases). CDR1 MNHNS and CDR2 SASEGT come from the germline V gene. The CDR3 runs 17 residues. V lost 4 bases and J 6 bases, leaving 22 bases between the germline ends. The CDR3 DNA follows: TGTGCCAGCAGTGCTAATTCAGGGGCTATGACTTCTCAGCCCCAGCATTTT. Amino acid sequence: CASSANSGAMTSQPQHF.

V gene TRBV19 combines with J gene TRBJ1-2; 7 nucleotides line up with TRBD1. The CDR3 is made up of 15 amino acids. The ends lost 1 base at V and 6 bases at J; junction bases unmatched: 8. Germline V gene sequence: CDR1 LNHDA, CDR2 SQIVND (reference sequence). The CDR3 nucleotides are TGTGCCAGTAGTATAGGTGAGGGGGCTGATGATGGCTACACCTTC. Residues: CASSIGEGADDGYTF. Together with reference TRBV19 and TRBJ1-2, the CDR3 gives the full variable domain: DGGITQSPKYLFRKEGQNVTLSCEQNLNHDAMYWYRQDPGQGLRLIYYSQIVNDFQKGDIAEGYSVSREKKESFPLTVTSAQKNPTAFYLCASSIGEGADDGYTFGSGTRLTVV.

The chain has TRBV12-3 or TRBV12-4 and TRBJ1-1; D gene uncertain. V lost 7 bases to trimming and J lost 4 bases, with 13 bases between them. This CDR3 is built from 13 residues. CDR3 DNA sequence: TGTGCCAGCATTCCCGGGCGGGGCACTGAAGCTTTCTTT. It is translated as CASIPGRGTEAFF.

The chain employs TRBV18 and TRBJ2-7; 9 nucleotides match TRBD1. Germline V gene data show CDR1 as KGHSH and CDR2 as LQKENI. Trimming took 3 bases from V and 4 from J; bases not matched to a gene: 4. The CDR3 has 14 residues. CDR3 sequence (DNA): TGTGCCAGCTCACCGGGGACAGGGAGATACGAGCAGTACTTC. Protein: CASSPGTGRYEQYF.

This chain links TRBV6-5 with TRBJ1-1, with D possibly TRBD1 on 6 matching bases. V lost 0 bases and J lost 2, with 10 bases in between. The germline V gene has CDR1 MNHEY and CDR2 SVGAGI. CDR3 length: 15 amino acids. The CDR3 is CASSYSWTVNTEAFF. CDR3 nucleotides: TGTGCCAGCAGTTACTCGTGGACAGTAAACACTGAAGCTTTCTTT.

The CDR3 DNA is TGTGCCAGTAGTTTTCTCGGGGTAGGAGGATATGGCTACACCTTC. Encoded protein: CASSFLGVGGYGYTF. This chain uses TRBV19 with TRBJ1-2, with D hard to call. The V gene lost 5 bases and the J gene lost 5 bases, with 18 bases spanning the gap. The CDR3 is 15 amino acids. CDR1 and CDR2 (germline): LNHDA, SQIVND (reference sequence).

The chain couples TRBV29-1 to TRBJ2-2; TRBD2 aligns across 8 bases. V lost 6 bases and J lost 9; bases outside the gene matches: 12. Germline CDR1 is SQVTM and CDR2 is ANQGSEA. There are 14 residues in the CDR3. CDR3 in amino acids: CSVGSGGRARELFF. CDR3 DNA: TGCAGCGTCGGAAGCGGGGGTAGAGCCCGGGAGCTGTTTTTT.

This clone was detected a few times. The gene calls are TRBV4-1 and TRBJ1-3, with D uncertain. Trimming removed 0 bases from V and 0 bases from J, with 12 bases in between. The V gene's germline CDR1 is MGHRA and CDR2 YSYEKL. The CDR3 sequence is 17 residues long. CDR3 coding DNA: TGCGCCAGCAGCCAAGATACATCGGGGAGCTCTGGAAACACCATATATTTT. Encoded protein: CASSQDTSGSSGNTIYF.

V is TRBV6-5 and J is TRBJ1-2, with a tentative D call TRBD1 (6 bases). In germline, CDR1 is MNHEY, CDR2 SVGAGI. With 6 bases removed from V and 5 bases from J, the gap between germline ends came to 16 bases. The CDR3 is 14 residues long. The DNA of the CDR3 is TGTGCCAGCAGCCCGGACAGCCTTTTTTATGGCTACACCTTC. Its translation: CASSPDSLFYGYTF.

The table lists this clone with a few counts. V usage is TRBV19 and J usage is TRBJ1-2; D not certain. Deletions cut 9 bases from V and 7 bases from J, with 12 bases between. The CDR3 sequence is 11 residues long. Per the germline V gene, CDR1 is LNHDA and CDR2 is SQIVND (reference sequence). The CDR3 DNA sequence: TGTGCCAGCCGCGGCTTAGGTGGCTACACCTTC. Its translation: CASRGLGGYTF.

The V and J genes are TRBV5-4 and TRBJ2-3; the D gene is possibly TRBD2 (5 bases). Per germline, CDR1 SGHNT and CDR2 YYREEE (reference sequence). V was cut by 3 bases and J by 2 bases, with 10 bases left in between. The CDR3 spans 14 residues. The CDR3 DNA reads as TGTGCCAGCAGCTCCCGGGGAGCCACAGATACGCAGTATTTT. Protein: CASSSRGATDTQYF.

The CDR3 region has the DNA TGTGCCAGCTCACGTGGCTCTCGGGGTGGCTACACCTTC. It encodes CASSRGSRGGYTF. The genes are TRBV18 and TRBJ1-2; unclear D gene. The CDR3 sequence is 13 residues long. Trimming pared 4 bases from V and 7 bases from J, leaving 13 bases between. Looked up from germline, CDR1 is KGHSH and CDR2 is LQKENI.

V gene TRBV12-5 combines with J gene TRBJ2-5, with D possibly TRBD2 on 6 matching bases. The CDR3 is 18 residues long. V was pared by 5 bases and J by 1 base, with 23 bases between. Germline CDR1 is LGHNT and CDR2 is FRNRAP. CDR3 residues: CASGPRGGGAPFQETQYF. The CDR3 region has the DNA TGTGCTAGTGGTCCACGGGGAGGAGGGGCGCCCTTCCAAGAGACCCAGTACTTC.

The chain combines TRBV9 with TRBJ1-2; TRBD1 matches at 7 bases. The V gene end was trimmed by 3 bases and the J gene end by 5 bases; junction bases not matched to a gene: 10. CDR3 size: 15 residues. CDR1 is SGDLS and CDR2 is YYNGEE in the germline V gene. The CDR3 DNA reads TGTGCCAGCAGCGCTAGACAGGGTGCAGTGTATGGCTACACCTTC. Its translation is CASSARQGAVYGYTF.

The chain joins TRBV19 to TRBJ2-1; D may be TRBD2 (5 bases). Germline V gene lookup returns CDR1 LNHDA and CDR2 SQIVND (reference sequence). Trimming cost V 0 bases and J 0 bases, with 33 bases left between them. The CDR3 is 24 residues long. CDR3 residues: CASSIDPRARTRPTSKRSYNEQFF. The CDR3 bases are TGTGCCAGTAGTATAGATCCTCGGGCACGGACTCGGCCTACGTCTAAACGCTCCTACAATGAGCAGTTCTTC. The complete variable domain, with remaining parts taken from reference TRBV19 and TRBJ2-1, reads DGGITQSPKYLFRKEGQNVTLSCEQNLNHDAMYWYRQDPGQGLRLIYYSQIVNDFQKGDIAEGYSVSREKKESFPLTVTSAQKNPTAFYLCASSIDPRARTRPTSKRSYNEQFFGPGTRLTVL.

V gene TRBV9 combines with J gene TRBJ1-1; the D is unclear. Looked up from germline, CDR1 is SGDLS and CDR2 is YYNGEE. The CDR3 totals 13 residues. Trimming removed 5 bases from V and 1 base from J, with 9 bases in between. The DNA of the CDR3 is TGTGCCAGCAGTCGGGAGGCGAACACTGAAGCTTTCTTT. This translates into CASSREANTEAFF.

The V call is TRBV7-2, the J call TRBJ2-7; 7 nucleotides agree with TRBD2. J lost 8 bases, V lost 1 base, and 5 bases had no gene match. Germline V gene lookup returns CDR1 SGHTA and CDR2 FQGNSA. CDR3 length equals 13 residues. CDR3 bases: TGTGCCAGCAGCTTAGGACCGACTAGCAAGCAGTACTTC. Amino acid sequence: CASSLGPTSKQYF. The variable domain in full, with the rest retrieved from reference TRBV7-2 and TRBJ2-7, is GAGVSQSPSNKVTEKGKDVELRCDPISGHTALYWYRQSLGQGLEFLIYFQGNSAPDKSGLPSDRFSAERTGGSVSTLTIQRTQQEDSAVYLCASSLGPTSKQYFGPGTRLTVT.

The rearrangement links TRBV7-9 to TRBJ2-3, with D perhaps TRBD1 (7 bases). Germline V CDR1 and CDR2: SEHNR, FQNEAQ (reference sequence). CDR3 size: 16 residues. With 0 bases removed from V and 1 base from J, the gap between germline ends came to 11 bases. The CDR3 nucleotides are TGTGCCAGCAGCTTAGCGCAGGGGGGTCGCACAGATACGCAGTATTTT. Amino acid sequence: CASSLAQGGRTDTQYF.

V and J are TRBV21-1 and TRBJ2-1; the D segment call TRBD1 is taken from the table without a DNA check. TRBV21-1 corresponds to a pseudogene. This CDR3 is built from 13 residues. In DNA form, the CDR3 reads TGTGCCAGCACCTCGGCAGGGGGTAATGAGCAGTTCTTC. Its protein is CASTSAGGNEQFF.

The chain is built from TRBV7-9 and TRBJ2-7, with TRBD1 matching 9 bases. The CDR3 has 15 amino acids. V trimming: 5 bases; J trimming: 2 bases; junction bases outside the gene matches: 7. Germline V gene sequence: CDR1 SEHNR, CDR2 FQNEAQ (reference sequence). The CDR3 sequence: CASSPGRDRAYEQYF. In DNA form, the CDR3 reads TGTGCCAGCAGCCCGGGCAGGGACAGGGCCTACGAGCAGTACTTC.

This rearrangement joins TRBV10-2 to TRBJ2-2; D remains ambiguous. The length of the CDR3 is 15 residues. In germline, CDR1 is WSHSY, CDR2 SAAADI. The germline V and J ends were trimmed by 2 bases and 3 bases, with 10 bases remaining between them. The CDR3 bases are TGCGCCAGCAGTGAGCCCCGCGGTTACACCGGGGAGCTGTTTTTT. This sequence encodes CASSEPRGYTGELFF.

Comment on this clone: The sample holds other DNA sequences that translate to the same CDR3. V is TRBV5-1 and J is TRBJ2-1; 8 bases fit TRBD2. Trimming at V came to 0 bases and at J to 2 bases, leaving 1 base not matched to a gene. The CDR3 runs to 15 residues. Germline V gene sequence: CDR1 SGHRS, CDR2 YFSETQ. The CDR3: CASSLGGGTYNEQFF. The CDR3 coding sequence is TGCGCCAGCAGCTTGGGCGGGGGGACCTACAATGAGCAGTTCTTC.

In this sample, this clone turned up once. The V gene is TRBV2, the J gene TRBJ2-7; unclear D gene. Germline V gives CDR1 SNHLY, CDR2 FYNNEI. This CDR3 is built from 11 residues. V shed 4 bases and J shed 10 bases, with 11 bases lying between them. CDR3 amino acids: CASSAEFEQYF. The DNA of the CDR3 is TGTGCCAGCAGTGCTGAGTTCGAACAGTACTTC.

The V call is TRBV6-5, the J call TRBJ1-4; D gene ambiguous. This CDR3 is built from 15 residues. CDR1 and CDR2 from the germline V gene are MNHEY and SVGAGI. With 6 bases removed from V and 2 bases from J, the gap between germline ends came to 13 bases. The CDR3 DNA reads TGTGCCAGCAGCTCCTTCACTAGGACTAATGAAAAACTGTTTTTT. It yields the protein CASSSFTRTNEKLFF.

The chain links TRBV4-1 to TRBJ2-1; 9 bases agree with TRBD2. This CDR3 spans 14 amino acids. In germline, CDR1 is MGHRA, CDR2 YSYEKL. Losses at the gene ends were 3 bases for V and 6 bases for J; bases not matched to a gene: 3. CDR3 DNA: TGCGCCAGCAGCCAGCCTAGCGGGATCAATGAGCAGTTCTTC. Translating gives CASSQPSGINEQFF.

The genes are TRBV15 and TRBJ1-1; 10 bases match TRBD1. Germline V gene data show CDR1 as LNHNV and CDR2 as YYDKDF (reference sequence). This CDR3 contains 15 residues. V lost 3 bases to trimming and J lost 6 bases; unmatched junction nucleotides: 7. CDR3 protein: CATSRAPGQGSEAFF. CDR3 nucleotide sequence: TGTGCCACCAGCAGGGCCCCGGGACAGGGGTCTGAAGCTTTCTTT.